This T cell receptor (beta chain) came from a study of blood T cell repertoires in COVID-19. Study information: The United States, Italy and Spain supplied acute and convalescent COVID-19 samples.

Produced via immunoSEQ multiplex PCR; TCRdb's table is partial and in-frame only. This sample has 220,000 or so clones, with 89% found just once. Germline V lookup: CDR1 MNHEY, CDR2 SVGAGI. This CDR3 has 10 amino acids. The germline V and J ends were trimmed by 7 bases and 4 bases, with 5 bases remaining between them. The TCR comes from a man between 60 and 75 years old who had recovered from COVID-19. This chain links TRBV6-5 with TRBJ2-7, with no clear D. The specimen was peripheral blood. The CDR3 DNA reads TGTGCCAGCAACTCGTACGAGCAGTACTTC. Translated: CASNSYEQYF.